The T cell receptor beta chain described here comes from a study of monozygotic twins with inflammatory bowel disease. Findings and limits, study-wide: Distinguishing T cell subtypes was not possible.

Whole blood without T cell sorting served as the source of isolated total RNA. About this clonotype: The antigen is undetermined.

Germline CDR1 is MNHEY and CDR2 is SVGAGI. The CDR3 is 17 amino acids. In eight separate reactions per sample, cDNA was generated. TCRdb re-called the 5' RACE reads, yielding one record per CDR3 amino acid sequence without DNA. Its clone listing holds about 380,000 distinct CDR3 sequences. Specimen: blood. This chain joins TRBV6-5 and TRBJ1-1; TCRdb names TRBD1, which stays unverified in the absence of DNA. The TCR comes from a human donor with ulcerative colitis or Crohn's disease, or a healthy co-twin of an affected twin (not recorded which). The CDR3 reads CASSYGHRGRGDTEAFF.